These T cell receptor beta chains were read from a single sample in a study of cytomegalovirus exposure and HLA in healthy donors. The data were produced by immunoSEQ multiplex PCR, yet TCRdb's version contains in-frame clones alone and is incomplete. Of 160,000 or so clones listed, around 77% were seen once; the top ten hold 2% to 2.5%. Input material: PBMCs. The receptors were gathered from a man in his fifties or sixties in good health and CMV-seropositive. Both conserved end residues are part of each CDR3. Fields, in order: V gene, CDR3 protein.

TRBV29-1 CSVERDRAPNEQFF
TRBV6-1 CASSDPGQASYEQYF
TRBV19 CASSIRGGTYEQYF
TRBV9 CASSVGPLLFF
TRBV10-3 CAISDLDRVFGNTIYF
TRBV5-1 CASSDTGVYGYTF
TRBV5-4 CASSPGTSGGGETQYF
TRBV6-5 CASSFLGGYYEQYF
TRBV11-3 CASQTGTKNIQYF
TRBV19 CASSPQGQLYNSPLHF
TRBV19 CASSPTGQVTYEQYF
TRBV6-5 CASRDRGSSYEQYF
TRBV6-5 CASSYSAGTGETQYF
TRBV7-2 CATLQDRASYNEQFF
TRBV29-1 CSALGTGQGNEKLFF
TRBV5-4 CASSLGGGGVRSYNEQFF
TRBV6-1 CASSEAARGWINSYNEQFF
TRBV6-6 CASSSGQDYGYTF
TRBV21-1 CASSKSGGQGDSPLHF
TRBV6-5 CASSTDDRAETQYF
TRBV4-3 CASSSGRGALADTQYF
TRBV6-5 CASIRSGGGETQYF
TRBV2 CATRTGFGNQPQHF
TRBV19 CASTSGTSQGGYTF
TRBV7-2 CASSLIGGAVPYEQYF
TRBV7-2 CASSSGGTHNSPLHF
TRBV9 CASTRTLAATDTQYF
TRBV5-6 CASSDPDRPPYEQYF
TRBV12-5 CASGLVAGGSTGELFF
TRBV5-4 CASSPLETGELFF
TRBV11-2 CASSPHITNEKLFF
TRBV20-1 CSALAGGREFF
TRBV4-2 CASSQRHSNTGELFF
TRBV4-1 CASSQETGGQPQHF
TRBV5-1 CASSLERGNYGYTF
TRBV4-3 CASSQEAGALNTGELFF
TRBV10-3 CAISDGQGAFNSPLHF
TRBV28 CASRPGGANTGELFF